A selection of T cell receptor beta chains follows, all from one sample in a study of T and B cells in COVID-19 patients. TCRdb used MiXCR to reprocess the multiplex PCR reads, holding one entry per CDR3 protein. Counted here are 1,000 or so distinct CDR3 sequences, about 18% occurring once; the ten biggest clones make up less than 50%. Sample: blood. The receptors were gathered from a human donor with active COVID-19. Both conserved end residues are part of each CDR3. The D gene is left open where the match is weak. Clone size appears in some rows only: once, few, many, or a class for an expanded clone.

V gene,clone size,D gene,J gene,CDR3 DNA,CDR3 protein
TRBV6-1,many,-,TRBJ2-6,TGTGCCAGCAGTGGTCAGGGAGGTGGGGCCAACGTCCTGACTTTC,CASSGQGGGANVLTF
TRBV19,medium-sized,-,TRBJ1-5,TGTGCCAGTAGTCCCAGGTATTCTGGCAATCAGCCCCAGCATTTT,CASSPRYSGNQPQHF
TRBV20-1,few,-,TRBJ2-7,TGCAGTGCTCGGGATACCTACCACGAGCAGTACTTC,CSARDTYHEQYF
TRBV30,medium-sized,-,TRBJ2-7,TGTGCCTGGAGTGTACAGGGGGGGGGCTACGAGCAGTACTTC,CAWSVQGGGYEQYF
TRBV19,-,-,TRBJ1-1,TGTGCCAGTAGTAAGGACGGGGGGCGCGGGAACACTGAAGCTTTCTTT,CASSKDGGRGNTEAFF
TRBV12-3/TRBV12-4,medium-sized,TRBD2,TRBJ2-5,TGTGCCAGCAGTTTTGGGGTCGGACTAGCGGGGGCCGGCGGCGATCAAGAGACCCAGTACTTC,CASSFGVGLAGAGGDQETQYF
TRBV6-2/TRBV6-3,medium-sized,-,TRBJ2-1,TGTGCCAGCAGTCCGCACCAGTCAGCGACCTACAATGAGCAGTTCTTC,CASSPHQSATYNEQFF
TRBV6-2/TRBV6-3,large,-,TRBJ1-1,TGTGCCAGCAGTTACGCGGGACCGAACACTGAAGCTTTCTTT,CASSYAGPNTEAFF
TRBV4-3,medium-sized,-,TRBJ2-7,TGCGCCAGCAGCCAAGATTCGACAGCCTACGAGCAGTACTTC,CASSQDSTAYEQYF
TRBV14,-,-,TRBJ1-1,TGTGCCAGCAGCCAAGGAGGGTTGGTAGCTTTCTTT,CASSQGGLVAFF
TRBV4-2,few,TRBD1,TRBJ1-5,TGTGCCAGCAGCCGAACGACAGGGAACTTTCAGCCCCAGCATTTT,CASSRTTGNFQPQHF
TRBV5-5,large,-,TRBJ2-6,TGTGCCAGCAGACCGGGACACAACTCTGGGGCCAACGTCCTGACTTTC,CASRPGHNSGANVLTF
TRBV12-3/TRBV12-4,-,-,TRBJ1-2,TGTGCCAGCAGCCTCCGGGGGGGCGGCTACACCTTC,CASSLRGGGYTF